Reported below is one TCR beta chain. This clone was seen just once. Which antigen it targets is not known. Base qualities are not at hand, and no much larger clone is one base apart. The sample is drawn from a study of shared clonotypes between healthy human individuals (dated by TCRdb to between 2020 and 2021). Background on the whole study: A couple of women and three men aged 18 to 49 years were included in the cohort. Per donor, three plates each were used for CD4 naive and CD4 memory, two for CD8 naive, and one for CD8 memory. Blood TCR repertoires of 5 or 6 healthy adults were deeply sequenced to estimate repertoire size and the extent of clonotype sharing between individuals. To increase sequencing depth and limit assay-specific biases, different laboratories used diverse techniques to prepare libraries and sequence TCR repertoires. Between about 0.94 and 10 billion PBMCs per donor were obtained by leukapheresis. Results the study describes overall, beyond this receptor: Rarefaction of sorted-subset datasets indicated incomplete sequencing despite the large sequencing depth. Based on pairwise subsampling, the degree of clonotype sharing among donors was expected to be affected by sequencing depth. Because the study included a small number of donors, the genetic and exposure-history diversity represented was limited. Naive subsets generally had larger estimated clonotype richness than memory subsets. When a handful of donors were compared, the shared fraction of clonotypes was 5% to 6.5% for naive CD4, less than 4% for naive CD8, about 2.5% for memory CD4, and about 0.36% for memory CD8. Sampling was restricted to blood, and TCR repertoires in tissues likely differ from the TCR repertoires found in blood. Higher generation probabilities were observed for clonotypes shared by all four sorted-subset donors than for non-shared clonotypes.

Reading the germline V gene (reference sequence) gives CDR1 SEHNR and CDR2 FQNEAQ. V sheds 5 bases and J sheds 2 bases, leaving 10 bases between their ends. Taken from cysteine to phenylalanine, the CDR3 has 14 residues. Of all the DNA, just the CDR3 is kept, 42 bases in frame from base 1. Using the deep immunoSEQ assay, TCR CDR3 regions were amplified from genomic DNA by multiplex PCR. Extracted genomic DNA from each cell subset was spread evenly across all wells of several immunoSEQ 96-well plates, with each plate serving as a replicate. For sorted subsets, each replicate PCR was loaded with 200 ng genomic DNA, equivalent to approximately 33,000 T cell genomes. Purified libraries were measured with a Qubit 3.0 fluorometer, size-checked on a Bioanalyzer 2100, and measured again with the KAPA Library Quantification kit. Every immunoSEQ 96-well plate was sequenced on a separate single-read 150-cycle Illumina NextSeq 550 flow cell. Per the authors' processing: Because the immunoSEQ output held only junctional sequences and lacked quality scores, the filtering could not match the filtering applied to full-length reads. Sequences were annotated with PyIR, a Python wrapper for IgBLAST v1.9, using IMGT germline references to assign V/J genes and CDR3. Any read was removed if the V/J assignment was weak (E-value above 1e-6), the CDR3 was missing, or the read contained stop codons, out-of-frame junctions, or ambiguous translated residues. V3J clonotypes were defined as sequences sharing the same inferred V gene, J gene, and CDR3 amino acid sequence. Percentage overlap between repertoires was calculated by dividing the number of shared unique clonotypes by the size of the smaller repertoire. Repertoire richness was assessed with RTK rarefaction, the Chao1 estimator, and Recon v2.1 estimates of unobserved clonotypes. Generation probabilities were computed with OLGA for all TCRbeta clonotypes obtained by the gDNA method from four donors. Sourced from immuneACCESS, this table was stored by TCRdb with only in-frame sequences that have V and J called. A share of the clones is absent; for the studies checked, an unresolved V gene accounts for under half, and the remainder has no known explanation. The V and J calls and clone size come from that table; D and trimming were worked out from the DNA. This sample has millions of clones in its table, and over 85% of those were observed once. Under 0.45% of the sample rests with the top ten.

The donors were healthy, HIV-negative adults with no recently reported acute infections or vaccinations. Every donor was a Caucasian adult living in Nashville, Tennessee, USA. Magnetic negative selection was used to enrich CD4+ T cells, after which naive cells were positively selected on CD45RA and the negative fraction became the memory subset. After blood collection by leukapheresis, PBMCs were isolated using Ficoll-Histopaque density gradient centrifugation and then cryopreserved in the vapor phase of liquid nitrogen. Analytical flow cytometry was used to check the purity and quantity of every magnetically sorted T cell population. Each sorted fraction had its genomic DNA isolated and then quantified by UV absorbance on a Nanodrop 2000c.

The sequenced material came from naive CD4+ T cells from PBMCs. The cell subset or site label on this specimen signifies: CD45RA+ positively selected. The sequence is built from TRBV7-9 and TRBJ1-3; TRBD1 is perhaps the D gene, given 5 matching bases. The sequence derives from a man between 18 and 35 years old in good health. Some clones in this sample may be carry-over from other donors' samples. CDR3 sequence: CASSNQTAGNTIYF. The nucleotide sequence reads TGTGCCAGCAGCAATCAGACAGCTGGAAACACCATATATTTT.